This TCR beta chain appears in the sequencing data of a study of cytomegalovirus exposure and HLA in healthy donors (TCRdb year 2017). Context from the whole study: According to a later analysis, the 120 or so validation repertoires were produced on the same platform as the 666 repertoires of the first cohort. The study aimed to test whether cataloging public T cell receptors could reveal signatures of past pathogen exposure. A separate validation cohort of 100 to 150 different subjects was used in addition to the approximately 700-subject first cohort. To predict cytomegalovirus infection status, the study brought together high-throughput TCR immunosequencing, statistical association of individual TCRs with disease status, and machine learning. The research as a whole found: In vitro tests confirmed that a few of the cytomegalovirus-associated TCR beta chains recognize cytomegalovirus antigens. While some public TCRs were present in many individuals, most TCR sequences turned up only very rarely across donors. The study gave a list of under 200 TCR beta chains associated with cytomegalovirus. Subsequent analysis determined that TCRs grouped into clusters in the first cohort also showed a tendency toward co-occurrence across the 130 or so validation repertoires, and 90% to 95% of cluster scores exceeded 0. Cytomegalovirus status was reported to be diagnosed by the classifier with high specificity and sensitivity in both the original and validation cohorts. It was suggested by the authors that the approach could potentially be generalized to other disease states and immunological phenotypes. A later analysis lacked HLA typing for the validation cohort, so it scored co-occurrence in that cohort across all 110 or so repertoires.

The library was obtained by the immunoSEQ multiplex PCR assay. The study's processing was this. A statistical classification framework was built for diagnosing cytomegalovirus status from the catalog of TCR beta chain sequences. In TCRdb, the immuneACCESS table is reduced to in-frame sequences with V and J assigned. These tables do not hold every clone; where another copy was compared, an unresolved V gene accounts for under half, and the others remain unexplained. V, J and clone size derive from that table, while D and trimming were established from the DNA sequence. The sample data list 120,000 or so clones, and about nine tenths of these were observed just once. The ten biggest clones cover 1.4% to 1.5% of the sample. Donors formed part of the validation cohort, which comprised 120 subjects and was distinct from the first cohort of under 850 subjects. The CDR3, cysteine through phenylalanine, is 13 amino acids long. CDR3 DNA only is kept here, 39 bases in frame from base 1. The germline V gene provides CDR1 ENHRY and CDR2 SYGVKD. V and J lose 2 bases and 8 bases, and a span of 10 bases separates them.

Details on this clone: This receptor's antigen is unknown. Qualities for individual bases were not recorded, and no much larger clone is one base off.

Here the chain combines TRBV10-3 and TRBJ2-1; the D gene is possibly TRBD2, with 5 bases matching. The clonotype originates from a man aged 25 to 40 in good health and CMV-seronegative. Source material: PBMCs. In nucleotides, the sequence is TGTGCCATCAGTGAGACTAGTACGGATGAGCAGTTCTTC. This translates into CAISETSTDEQFF.